This TCR beta chain was sequenced in a study of human T cells and chemical hapten exposure. Study-wide points: Donors, who had alopecia, may show an immune response that differs from healthy people's. Patch test score tracked positively with PT1 expanded TCR counts. TCRs whose frequency exceeded 1 in 1000 remained the same following DPC sensitization.

CDR3 length equals 15 residues. The junction had 5 bases not matched to a gene; V was cut back by 2 bases and J by 2 bases. CDR1 SGHRS and CDR2 YFSETQ come from the germline V gene. This clonotype was recorded a few times. Its antigen remains unidentified. The library put unique molecular identifiers onto individual cDNA molecules. One entry per CDR3 protein results from TCRdb running MiXCR on the RACE reads. The table shows more than 150,000 distinct CDR3 sequences, with around 30% occurring only once. Time point defined: pre-sensitization, week 0. As to treatment: therapeutic diphenylcyclopropenone sensitization with weekly scalp DPC.

V gene TRBV5-1 combines with J gene TRBJ2-5; 8 positions match TRBD2. The sample here was whole blood, taken in connection with sensitization to the hapten diphenylcyclopropenone (DPC). The TCR was taken from a woman aged 25 to 39 with alopecia areata. Some clones in this sample may be carry-over from other donors' samples. The CDR3 loop reads CASSFTSGPQETQYF. The CDR3 DNA is TGCGCCAGCAGCTTCACTAGCGGACCGCAAGAGACCCAGTACTTC.